This T cell receptor beta chain was obtained from a study of early T cells in non-severe SARS-CoV-2 infection. Turning to the study itself: Whole-blood bulk RNA, unsorted, was sequenced, and chains were unpaired.

The germline gives CDR1 SGHTA, CDR2 FQGNSA. V lost 5 bases, J lost 8 bases, and 4 bases stayed unmatched. The CDR3 is 13 amino acids. MiXCR, applied by TCRdb to the 5' RACE reads, yields one record per CDR3 protein. This repertoire shows tens of thousands of distinct CDR3 sequences, approximately 5.2% found once; its top ten account for approximately 3.5%. This TCR was recovered from an adult who was a healthcare worker with PCR-confirmed SARS-CoV-2 infection or an uninfected control (not recorded which). The sequencing input was whole blood. This rearrangement joins TRBV7-2 to TRBJ1-4, with 8 nucleotides matching TRBD1. The CDR3 DNA is TGTGCCAGCAGCGGGAGACAGGGGGAAAAACTGTTTTTT. This sequence encodes CASSGRQGEKLFF.